Below are 32 T cell receptor beta chains sequenced from a single sample in a study of early T cells in non-severe SARS-CoV-2 infection. Each CDR3 protein is one row after TCRdb ran MiXCR on the 5' RACE reads. The sample records some 88,000 distinct CDR3 sequences, 16% being singletons. Here the sequenced sample was whole blood, taken at baseline. These receptors were obtained from an adult who was a healthcare worker with PCR-confirmed SARS-CoV-2 infection or an uninfected control (not recorded which).

This clonotype was counted many times. The chain carries TRBV5-1 and TRBJ2-5; D may correspond to TRBD1 or TRBD2 (5 bases each). This CDR3 is built from 14 residues. V lost 1 base to trimming and J lost 0 bases, with 7 bases between them. CDR1 SGHRS and CDR2 YFSETQ come from the germline V gene. CDR3 residues: CASSLLGDQETQYF. CDR3 DNA: TGCGCCAGCAGCTTGTTGGGGGACCAAGAGACCCAGTACTTC.

The chain joins TRBV20-1 to TRBJ2-5; 8 nucleotides match TRBD2. The V gene end was trimmed by 3 bases and the J gene end by 4 bases; junction bases not matched to a gene: 10. The germline V gene encodes CDR1 DFQATT and CDR2 SNEGSKA (reference sequence). CDR3 length equals 15 residues. The CDR3 region is CSARALAGPPETQYF. DNA for the CDR3: TGCAGTGCTAGGGCTCTAGCGGGCCCGCCAGAGACCCAGTACTTC.

The chain combines TRBV7-2 with TRBJ2-1, with D possibly matching TRBD2 (6 bases). Trimming took off 2 bases at V and 8 bases at J, with 16 bases between the two ends. Per the germline V gene, CDR1 is SGHTA and CDR2 is FQGNSA. The CDR3 has 15 amino acids. The CDR3 nucleotides read TGTGCCAGCAGCTTAAGGGACTTCCGTCGGGATGAGCAGTTCTTC. It translates to CASSLRDFRRDEQFF.

The V call is TRBV2, the J call TRBJ2-1; TRBD2 matches 7 bases. In germline, CDR1 is SNHLY, CDR2 FYNNEI. Unmatched junction bases numbered 5, after V lost 6 bases and J lost 6 bases. CDR3 size: 13 residues. Written as DNA, the CDR3 is TGTGCCAGCAGGGCCACTAGCGCCAATGAGCAGTTCTTC. Translating it yields CASRATSANEQFF.

The rearrangement uses TRBV3-1 and TRBJ1-2; D remains unclear. The germline V and J ends were trimmed by 3 bases and 6 bases, with 17 bases remaining between them. Germline CDR1 and CDR2: LGHDT and YNNKEL (reference sequence). The CDR3 covers 15 residues. Here the CDR3 reads CASSHAPGNFNGYTF. The CDR3 DNA sequence: TGTGCCAGCAGCCACGCCCCGGGTAACTTCAATGGCTACACCTTC. The variable domain in full, completed from reference TRBV3-1 and TRBJ1-2, reads DTAVSQTPKYLVTQMGNDKSIKCEQNLGHDTMYWYKQDSKKFLKIMFSYNNKELIINETVPNRFSPKSPDKAHLNLHINSLELGDSAVYFCASSHAPGNFNGYTFGSGTRLTVV.

The V and J genes are TRBV5-1 and TRBJ2-3; the match to TRBD2 covers 11 bases. Germline V CDR1 and CDR2: SGHRS, YFSETQ. The trim removed 1 base at V and 6 bases at J, leaving 13 bases unmatched. This CDR3 has 18 residues. The CDR3 DNA reads TGCGCCAGCAGCTTGTTGTCCCGACTAGCGGGGTCCGGGGATACGCAGTATTTT. It translates to CASSLLSRLAGSGDTQYF.

The V and J genes are TRBV7-2 and TRBJ1-6; D gene uncertain. The CDR3 has 16 residues. Looked up from germline, CDR1 is SGHTA and CDR2 is FQGNSA. With 1 base removed from V and 10 bases from J, the gap between germline ends came to 17 bases. The CDR3 is CASSLDSNLGGSPLHF. In DNA form, the CDR3 reads TGTGCCAGCAGCTTAGATTCAAACCTAGGAGGGTCACCCCTCCACTTT.

The J gene is TRBJ2-7, the V gene TRBV29-1; possibly TRBD1 for D (5 bases). V lost 4 bases to trimming and J lost 0 bases, with 7 bases between them. The CDR3 extends over 12 amino acids. Germline V gene data show CDR1 as SQVTM and CDR2 as ANQGSEA. The CDR3 DNA sequence: TGCAGCGTTGGACAGAGCTCCTACGAGCAGTACTTC. Amino acid sequence: CSVGQSSYEQYF.

The CDR3 sequence is CSARDGDLNSYNEQFF. For the CDR3, the DNA is TGCAGTGCTAGAGATGGCGACCTCAACTCCTACAATGAGCAGTTCTTC. The V and J genes are TRBV20-1 and TRBJ2-1; D not certain. The CDR3 runs 16 residues. In germline, CDR1 is DFQATT, CDR2 SNEGSKA (reference sequence). Trimming took off 0 bases at V and 0 bases at J, with 12 bases between the two ends.

This clonotype was counted only a few times. This sequence joins TRBV3-1 and TRBJ1-6; D remains ambiguous. Trimming took off 3 bases at V and 3 bases at J, with 9 bases between the two ends. The CDR3 runs 15 residues. Germline CDR1 reads LGHDT; CDR2 reads YNNKEL (reference sequence). CDR3 region: CASSQTANYNSPLHF. The CDR3 region has the DNA TGTGCCAGCAGCCAGACCGCAAACTATAATTCACCCCTCCACTTT.

This clonotype has only a few counts. CDR3 loop: CSVSGTGDYEQYF. The CDR3 region has the DNA TGCAGCGTCTCCGGGACAGGGGACTACGAGCAGTACTTC. The chain couples TRBV29-1 to TRBJ2-7, with TRBD1 matching over 10 bases. V dropped 6 bases and J dropped 3; count of bases not matched to a gene: 5. The CDR3 extends over 13 amino acids. In germline, CDR1 is SQVTM, CDR2 ANQGSEA.

This clonotype has a handful of counts. V and J are TRBV7-2 and TRBJ2-1; D unclear. Trimming stripped 5 bases from V and 10 bases from J, with 15 bases between. This CDR3 is 13 amino acids long. The germline gives CDR1 SGHTA, CDR2 FQGNSA. The CDR3 sequence is CASSNPAGREQFF. Here the CDR3 DNA reads TGTGCCAGCAGCAACCCGGCCGGGCGGGAGCAGTTCTTC.

V gene TRBV20-1 combines with J gene TRBJ2-5; TRBD2 matches 10 bases. The germline gives CDR1 DFQATT, CDR2 SNEGSKA (reference sequence). Trimming at V came to 6 bases and at J to 5 bases, leaving 6 bases not matched to a gene. The CDR3 is made up of 13 amino acids. The CDR3 here is CSAALAGMETQYF. The CDR3 nucleotides are TGCAGTGCCGCACTAGCGGGAATGGAGACCCAGTACTTC.

There are a few counts of this clonotype. The gene calls are TRBV28 and TRBJ2-5, with D uncertain. Trimming took off 5 bases at V and 5 bases at J, with 12 bases between the two ends. The CDR3 covers 13 residues. Germline-derived CDR1 and CDR2 are MDHEN and SYDVKM. The CDR3: CASSPPGHETQYF. Here the CDR3 DNA reads TGTGCCAGCAGTCCACCGGGTCATGAGACCCAGTACTTC. Supplemented by reference TRBV28 and TRBJ2-5, the full variable domain reads DVKVTQSSRYLVKRTGEKVFLECVQDMDHENMFWYRQDPGLGLRLIYFSYDVKMKEKGDIPEGYSVSREKKERFSLILESASTNQTSMYLCASSPPGHETQYFGPGTRLLVL.

The chain couples TRBV19 to TRBJ2-1; 11 positions match TRBD2. Unmatched junction bases numbered 6, after V lost 3 bases and J lost 5 bases. CDR1 LNHDA and CDR2 SQIVND come from the germline V gene (reference sequence). This CDR3 is 16 amino acids long. In DNA, the CDR3 is TGTGCCAGTAGTATTCTCCTAGCGGGAGGAAACAATGAGCAGTTCTTC. Protein: CASSILLAGGNNEQFF.

This CDR3 reads CASSLAGGAYEQYF. The CDR3, as DNA: TGCGCCAGCAGCTTAGCGGGGGGAGCCTACGAGCAGTACTTC. The chain has TRBV5-1 and TRBJ2-7; 9 nucleotides agree with TRBD2. The junction had 2 bases not matched to a gene; V was cut back by 2 bases and J by 2 bases. The CDR3 has 14 residues. CDR1 is SGHRS, CDR2 YFSETQ, per germline.

The chain combines TRBV28 with TRBJ1-4, with D possibly TRBD1 on 6 matching bases. CDR1 and CDR2 from the germline V gene are MDHEN and SYDVKM. V was trimmed by 6 bases and J by 8 bases, leaving 19 bases between them. This CDR3 has 15 amino acids. The CDR3 region is CASSYFQGSGEKLFF. As DNA, the CDR3 is TGTGCCAGCAGCTACTTCCAGGGGAGTGGGGAAAAACTGTTTTTT.

This clonotype was seen repeatedly, ten times or more. The J gene is TRBJ2-7, the V gene TRBV12-3 or TRBV12-4, with D uncertain. This CDR3 spans 11 amino acids. V was clipped by 8 bases and J by 3 bases, with 8 bases between them. The CDR3 protein is CASSEDYEQYF. DNA of the CDR3: TGTGCCAGCTCCGAGGACTACGAGCAGTACTTC.

This clonotype was counted a few times. The V call is TRBV4-1, the J call TRBJ2-3, with D perhaps TRBD2 (5 bases). The V and J ends lost 1 base and 4 bases respectively, with 9 bases between them. CDR1 MGHRA and CDR2 YSYEKL come from the germline V gene. The CDR3 length is 14 residues. The CDR3 is CASSQVPSPDTQYF. DNA for the CDR3: TGCGCCAGCAGCCAAGTCCCTAGCCCAGATACGCAGTATTTT.

The chain carries TRBV5-1 and TRBJ2-3; D might be TRBD2 (6 bases). Trimming shortened V by 3 bases and J by 6 bases, and 8 bases separated the two germline ends. Looked up from germline, CDR1 is SGHRS and CDR2 is YFSETQ. The CDR3 has 12 residues. CDR3 protein: CASSYSGDTQYF. CDR3 DNA sequence: TGCGCCAGCAGCTACAGCGGGGATACGCAGTATTTT. Complete variable domain (other parts from reference TRBV5-1 and TRBJ2-3): KAGVTQTPRYLIKTRGQQVTLSCSPISGHRSVSWYQQTPGQGLQFLFEYFSETQRNKGNFPGRFSGRQFSNSRSEMNVSTLELGDSALYLCASSYSGDTQYFGPGTRLTVL.

This clonotype was seen more than once but under ten times. J is TRBJ2-5 and V is TRBV27; 7 nucleotides line up with TRBD2. The CDR3 totals 13 residues. Germline V gene lookup returns CDR1 MNHEY and CDR2 SMNVEV (reference sequence). The CDR3 DNA sequence: TGTGTCAAGCGGGCGGGAGTGGGAGAGACCCAGTACTTC. Translated, it gives CVKRAGVGETQYF.

In its sample, this clonotype was seen a few times. J is TRBJ2-2 and V is TRBV20-1, with 10 bases aligning to TRBD2. Trimming cost V 5 bases and J 5 bases; bases outside gene matches: 8. Germline V gene sequence: CDR1 DFQATT, CDR2 SNEGSKA (reference sequence). The CDR3 contains 15 residues. CDR3 sequence reads: CSARSAGGPTGELFF. The CDR3 nucleotides are TGCAGTGCTCGGTCAGCGGGAGGGCCGACCGGGGAGCTGTTTTTT.

This clonotype was counted only a few times. The V and J genes are TRBV3-1 and TRBJ2-1; D is possibly TRBD2 (5 bases). Trimming took 4 bases from V and 6 from J, leaving 10 bases between them. CDR1 and CDR2 from the germline V gene are LGHDT and YNNKEL (reference sequence). The CDR3 contains 13 residues. The CDR3 nucleotides read TGTGCCAGCAGCCGTGTCAGCGGCAATGAGCAGTTCTTC. Translating it yields CASSRVSGNEQFF.

The V call is TRBV21-1, the J call TRBJ2-2; TRBD1 is the table's D call and was not checked against the DNA. TRBV21-1 constitutes a pseudogene. The CDR3 consists of 17 residues. CDR3 in DNA: TGTGCCAGCAGCAATGGCAGTGAGGGGGTAAATCCCGGGGAGCTGTTTTTT. This translates into CASSNGSEGVNPGELFF.

This clonotype showed up just a few times. The rearrangement uses TRBV20-1 and TRBJ2-3; tentatively, D is TRBD2 (6 bases). V lost 3 bases, J lost 2 bases, and 21 bases lay in between. The CDR3 covers 17 residues. The V gene's germline CDR1 is DFQATT and CDR2 SNEGSKA (reference sequence). The CDR3 is CSARPVAGRTTTDTQYF. Written as DNA, the CDR3 is TGCAGTGCTAGGCCCGTTGCGGGAAGAACAACCACAGATACGCAGTATTTT.

In this sample, this clonotype turned up many times. The V gene is TRBV10-3, the J gene TRBJ2-7; D is undetermined. Germline CDR1 is ENHRY and CDR2 is SYGVKD. The CDR3 spans 14 residues. V lost 11 bases and J 5 bases, leaving 22 bases between the germline ends. CDR3: CASRVGAWVNEQYF. The DNA of the CDR3 is TGTGCCTCCCGGGTGGGCGCATGGGTAAACGAGCAGTACTTC.

The chain uses TRBV2 and TRBJ1-1; D ambiguous. Trimming shortened V by 6 bases and J by 1 base, and 9 bases separated the two germline ends. The germline gives CDR1 SNHLY, CDR2 FYNNEI. The CDR3 contains 13 residues. This CDR3 is CASRVNRNTEAFF. CDR3 sequence (DNA): TGTGCCAGCAGAGTCAACAGGAACACTGAAGCTTTCTTT.

This rearrangement joins TRBV12-3 or TRBV12-4 to TRBJ2-5, with D possibly being TRBD2 (5 bases). This CDR3 is built from 14 residues. V was trimmed by 4 bases and J by 1 base, leaving 10 bases between them. For the CDR3, the DNA is TGTGCCAGCAGTTCCCTAGCAGCCCAAGAGACCCAGTACTTC. It encodes CASSSLAAQETQYF.

CDR3 in amino acids: CASSFAGTSYNEQFF. The CDR3 bases are TGTGCCAGCAGTTTCGCGGGCACCTCCTACAATGAGCAGTTCTTC. V usage is TRBV12-3 or TRBV12-4 and J usage is TRBJ2-1; weak D call: TRBD2 (5 bases). The CDR3 runs 15 residues. The ends were cut back, 3 bases at V and 0 bases at J, with 9 bases in the middle.

This clonotype was counted at least ten times. This chain links TRBV4-3 with TRBJ2-1, with D perhaps matching TRBD2 (5 bases). This CDR3 is 15 amino acids long. Germline V gene sequence: CDR1 LGHNA, CDR2 YSLEER. Trimming cost V 0 bases and J 5 bases, with 11 bases left between them. CDR3 DNA sequence: TGCGCCAGCAGCCAAGACTTAGCGAGCGACAATGAGCAGTTCTTC. This sequence encodes CASSQDLASDNEQFF.

This clonotype was seen more than once but under ten times. The genes are TRBV7-9 and TRBJ1-1; 9 bases line up with TRBD1. Germline loops: CDR1 SEHNR, CDR2 FQNEAQ (reference sequence). The CDR3 extends over 16 amino acids. Trimming removed 2 bases from V and 5 bases from J; junction bases left unmatched: 9. The CDR3 loop is CASSLLTGGAGTEAFF. CDR3 sequence (DNA): TGTGCCAGCAGCTTACTCACAGGGGGCGCTGGGACTGAAGCTTTCTTT. Based on the CDR3 plus reference TRBV7-9 and TRBJ1-1, the full variable domain is DTGVSQNPRHKITKRGQNVTFRCDPISEHNRLYWYRQTLGQGPEFLTYFQNEAQLEKSRLLSDRFSAERPKGSFSTLEIQRTEQGDSAMYLCASSLLTGGAGTEAFFGQGTRLTVV.

V is TRBV7-8 and J is TRBJ2-7, with D perhaps TRBD2 (7 bases). The V and J ends lost 1 base and 6 bases respectively, with 13 bases between them. The CDR3 covers 14 residues. Germline CDR1 reads SGHVS; CDR2 reads FQNEAQ. The CDR3 is CASSLVAGAREQYF. Here the CDR3 DNA reads TGTGCCAGCAGCTTAGTTGCGGGGGCGCGCGAGCAGTACTTC.